This T cell receptor beta chain appears in the sequencing data of a study of CXCR3-negative and CXCR3-positive naive CD8 T cells (dated by TCRdb to about 2019). Describing the broader study: Roughly 140 million TRB reads were obtained in total, roughly 1.5 +/- 0.3 million reads per library. Diversity and physicochemical repertoire analyses were performed on around ten donors pooled from two independent experiments. The TRBV-TRBJ cluster analysis covered naive subsets from about 5 donors and memory cells from 3 donors. The study at large found these results: Because surface CD5, which has been linked to self-reactivity in mice, was comparable between naive subsets, TCR interaction strength was also inferred from TRB CDR3 physicochemical properties. Because CXCR3 expression was partially decreased after cryopreservation, freshly isolated PBMCs were used for most assays. TRB CDR3s from CXCR3-positive naive cells showed higher hydrophobicity (lower Kidera factor 4), lower energy, and higher strength and volume indices than CXCR3-negative naive cells. Within the same donor, TRBV-TRBJ usage looked similar between naive CXCR3-negative and CXCR3-positive cells, but memory cells had distinct patterns. Repertoire diversity was comparably high in both naive subsets but much lower in memory CD8+ T cells.

Points on this clonotype: Its antigen has not been determined.

These reads were obtained on a NextSeq 550. The Human TCR Profiling Kit (MiLaboratory) was used to make UMI-labeled 5' RACE TRB cDNA libraries. The full amount of extracted RNA was used for cDNA synthesis, and the full amount of resulting cDNA was used for PCR amplification. Libraries were prepared in parallel with an identical number of PCR cycles. For the original study's pipeline: With a requirement of at least two reads per UMI, MIGEC and MiXCR extracted about 52,000 +/- 9,100 unique UMI-labeled TRB cDNA molecules per library. On average, each library contained about 40,000 +/- 10,000 functional in-frame TRB CDR3 nucleotide clonotypes without stop codons. After downsampling to 5000 UMI-labeled TRB molecules per sample, diversity metrics, including normalized Shannon-Wiener and Chao1, were computed in VDJtools. VDJtools was used to calculate clonotype-size-weighted physicochemical properties of the central five CDR3 residues, namely interaction energy, strength, volume and Kidera factor 4. Following reprocessing of the reads by TCRdb, the data hold one row per CDR3 protein sequence and no DNA is available. These V and J calls originate from TCRdb's pipeline instead of the authors' own analysis. This sample's clone table shows 100,000 to 150,000 distinct CDR3 sequences. The ten largest clones capture approximately 0.29% of the sample.

For each CD8+ T cell subset, flow sorting was done in triplicate, and 300,000 or so cells per subset went directly into RLT lysis buffer. Naive CD8+ T cells were defined stringently as CD45RO-CCR7+CD27+CD95- to exclude memory contaminants. Peripheral blood mononuclear cells were isolated from buffy coats using standard density gradient centrifugation. A FACSAria III was used to flow-sort naive CD8+ T cells into CXCR3-negative and CXCR3-positive populations. Total RNA was extracted from sorted cells with an RNeasy Mini Kit. Inclusive of the bounding cysteine and phenylalanine, the CDR3 is 15 residues long. No DNA was logged. CDR1 and CDR2 are read off the germline V gene (reference sequence) as LNHNV and YYDKDF.

The sequenced sample consisted of naive CXCR3- CD8+ T cells from blood. The cell subset or site label for this specimen denotes: CD45RO-CCR7+CD27+CD95- naive CD8+ T cells lacking CXCR3 (TNR3-). This receptor chain uses TRBV15 and TRBJ1-2; TCRdb returns TRBD1, unconfirmable since there is no DNA. This receptor was taken from a human donor in good health. Some clones in this sample may be carry-over from other donors' samples. The CDR3 here reads CATRGGEEWGHGYTF. Full variable domain (CDR3 extended with the reference TRBV15 and TRBJ1-2 proteins): DAMVIQNPRYQVTQFGKPVTLSCSQTLNHNVMYWYQQKSSQAPKLLFHYYDKDFNNEADTPDNFQSRRPNTSFCFLDIRSPGLGDTAMYLCATRGGEEWGHGYTFGSGTRLTVV.